This T cell receptor beta chain emerged from a study of blood T cell repertoires in COVID-19. Study details: COVID-19 samples, acute and convalescent, were from the United States, Italy and Spain. Sample material is recorded as cDNA or gDNA derived from T cells, B-cell-depleted T cells, or PBMCs.

Germline V CDR1 and CDR2: SGHTA, FQGNSA. The junction had 2 bases not matched to a gene; V was cut back by 5 bases and J by 3 bases. This CDR3 comprises 13 residues. Residents of 24 US areas, aged about 18 to 95 years, made up the participants. Using immunoSEQ multiplex PCR, the repertoire was profiled, and TCRdb retains in-frame clones only, with some absent. The sample records about 150,000 clones, around 84% being singletons. The chain uses TRBV7-2 and TRBJ1-2; 8 bases fit TRBD1. Sample: PBMCs or T cells enriched from blood (not recorded which). This sequence was found in a man aged 50-60 years who had recovered from COVID-19. The CDR3 loop is CASSDRGYYGYTF. CDR3 bases: TGTGCCAGCAGCGACAGGGGTTACTATGGCTACACCTTC.